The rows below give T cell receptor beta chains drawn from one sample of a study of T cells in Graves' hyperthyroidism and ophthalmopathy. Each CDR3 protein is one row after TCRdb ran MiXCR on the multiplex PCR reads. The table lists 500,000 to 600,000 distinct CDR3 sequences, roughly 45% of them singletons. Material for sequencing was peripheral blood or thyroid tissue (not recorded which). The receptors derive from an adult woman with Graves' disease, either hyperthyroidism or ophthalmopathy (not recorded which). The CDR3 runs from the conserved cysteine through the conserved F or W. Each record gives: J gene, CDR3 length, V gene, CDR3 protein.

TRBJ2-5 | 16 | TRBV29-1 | CSVYKSGTSHQETQYF
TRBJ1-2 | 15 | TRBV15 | CATSSEAPADYGYTF
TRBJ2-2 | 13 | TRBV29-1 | CSVAHQGGWELFF
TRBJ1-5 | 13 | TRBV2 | CASSQGYNQPQHF
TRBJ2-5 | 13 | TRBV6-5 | CASISGPGATQYF
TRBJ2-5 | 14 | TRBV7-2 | CASSLAGGSSSQYF
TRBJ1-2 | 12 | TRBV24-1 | CATRRGGYGYTF
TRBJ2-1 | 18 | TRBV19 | CASSFTGTSGGRYNEQFF
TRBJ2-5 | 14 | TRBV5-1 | CASSIRDSQETQYF
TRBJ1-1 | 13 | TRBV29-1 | CSVENPDFGEAFF
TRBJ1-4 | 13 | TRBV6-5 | CASSTSLAEKLFF
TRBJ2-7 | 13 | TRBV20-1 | CSAGTGSLREQYF
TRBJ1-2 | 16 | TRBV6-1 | CASSPQRDRGYGGYTF
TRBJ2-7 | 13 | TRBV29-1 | CSLGQGSSYEQYF
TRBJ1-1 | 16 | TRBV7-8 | CASSTGRGLPNTEAFF
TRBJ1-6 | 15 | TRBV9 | CASSFSGRPWSPLHF
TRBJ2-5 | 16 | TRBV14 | CASSARDRGLQETQYF
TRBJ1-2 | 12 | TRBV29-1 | CSWGGGGYGYTF
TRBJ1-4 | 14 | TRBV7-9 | CASNPSGEGEKLFF
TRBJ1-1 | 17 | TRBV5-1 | CASSLWGPGQGDTEAFF
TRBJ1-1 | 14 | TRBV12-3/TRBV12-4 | CASSFQRTYTEAFF
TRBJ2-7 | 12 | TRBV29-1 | CSLSGGRHEQYF
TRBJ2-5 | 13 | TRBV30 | CAWRGLFGETQYF
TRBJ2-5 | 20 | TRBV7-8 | CASSFYICSAIAWRGETQYF
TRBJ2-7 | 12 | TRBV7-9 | CASSGTGNEQYF
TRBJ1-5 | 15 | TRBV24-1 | CATRDPGGRNQPQHF
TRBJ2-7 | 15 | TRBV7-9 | CASTSSGGRGYEQYF
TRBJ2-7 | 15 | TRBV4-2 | CASSQATDSAYEQYF
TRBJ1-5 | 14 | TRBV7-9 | CASSLGRGNQPQHF
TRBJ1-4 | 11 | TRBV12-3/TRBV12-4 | CASSKTGILFF
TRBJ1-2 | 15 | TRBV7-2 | CASSLPDRPSYGYTF
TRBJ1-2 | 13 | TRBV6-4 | CASSDSGTNGYTF
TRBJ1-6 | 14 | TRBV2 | CASSVQGEQSPLHF
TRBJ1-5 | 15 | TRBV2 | CASSGEGGYEQPQHF
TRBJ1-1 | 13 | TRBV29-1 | CSVGNRGDTEAFF
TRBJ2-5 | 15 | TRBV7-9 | CASSLSPGTGVTQYF
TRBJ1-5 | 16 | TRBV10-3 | CAISERGDLGNQPQHF
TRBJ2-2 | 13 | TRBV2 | CASSGSGSGELFF
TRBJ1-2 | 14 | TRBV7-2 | CASSSYAGTDGYTF
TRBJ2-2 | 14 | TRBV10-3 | CAISGGANTGELFF
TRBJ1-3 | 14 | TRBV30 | CAWSLTGTGNTIYF
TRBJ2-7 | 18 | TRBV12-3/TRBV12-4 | CASSSRTSGSGNLYEQYF
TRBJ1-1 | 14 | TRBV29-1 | CSVLGQGGRTEAFF